This T cell receptor (beta chain) was profiled in a study of beta chain features in type 1 diabetes. Overall study: Examination covered roughly 100,000,000 sorted cells spanning all samples.

Comment on this clone: The antigen remains unidentified.

Points from the study as a whole: Moderate yet significant TCRB CDR3 shortening was seen in Type 1 diabetes patients in all four CD4+ subsets. When VDJ junctions were examined, type 1 diabetes patients showed fewer insertions and more deletions.

Expressed TCRB transcripts were sequenced, since all the RNA that had been isolated was reverse transcribed. The study sequenced naive, central memory and regulatory T cell samples to an average of about 3.6 million reads. Libraries were prepared by immunoSEQ multiplex PCR; TCRdb keeps only in-frame clonotypes and omits some of them. Here the sample spans 200,000 to 300,000 clones, around 13% being singletons. V dropped 4 bases and J dropped 4; count of bases not matched to a gene: 7. From germline, CDR1 is SGHRS and CDR2 YFSETQ. The CDR3 contains 14 residues. Sequences were obtained from naive CD4+ T cells from blood. This clonotype was obtained from a man aged 30 to 45 with type 1 diabetes. The rearrangement uses TRBV5-1 and TRBJ1-1; 7 nucleotides align to TRBD1. The CDR3 DNA follows: TGCGCCAGCAGCCTGACAGGGTCTGGCACTGAAGCTTTCTTT. Translating it yields CASSLTGSGTEAFF.